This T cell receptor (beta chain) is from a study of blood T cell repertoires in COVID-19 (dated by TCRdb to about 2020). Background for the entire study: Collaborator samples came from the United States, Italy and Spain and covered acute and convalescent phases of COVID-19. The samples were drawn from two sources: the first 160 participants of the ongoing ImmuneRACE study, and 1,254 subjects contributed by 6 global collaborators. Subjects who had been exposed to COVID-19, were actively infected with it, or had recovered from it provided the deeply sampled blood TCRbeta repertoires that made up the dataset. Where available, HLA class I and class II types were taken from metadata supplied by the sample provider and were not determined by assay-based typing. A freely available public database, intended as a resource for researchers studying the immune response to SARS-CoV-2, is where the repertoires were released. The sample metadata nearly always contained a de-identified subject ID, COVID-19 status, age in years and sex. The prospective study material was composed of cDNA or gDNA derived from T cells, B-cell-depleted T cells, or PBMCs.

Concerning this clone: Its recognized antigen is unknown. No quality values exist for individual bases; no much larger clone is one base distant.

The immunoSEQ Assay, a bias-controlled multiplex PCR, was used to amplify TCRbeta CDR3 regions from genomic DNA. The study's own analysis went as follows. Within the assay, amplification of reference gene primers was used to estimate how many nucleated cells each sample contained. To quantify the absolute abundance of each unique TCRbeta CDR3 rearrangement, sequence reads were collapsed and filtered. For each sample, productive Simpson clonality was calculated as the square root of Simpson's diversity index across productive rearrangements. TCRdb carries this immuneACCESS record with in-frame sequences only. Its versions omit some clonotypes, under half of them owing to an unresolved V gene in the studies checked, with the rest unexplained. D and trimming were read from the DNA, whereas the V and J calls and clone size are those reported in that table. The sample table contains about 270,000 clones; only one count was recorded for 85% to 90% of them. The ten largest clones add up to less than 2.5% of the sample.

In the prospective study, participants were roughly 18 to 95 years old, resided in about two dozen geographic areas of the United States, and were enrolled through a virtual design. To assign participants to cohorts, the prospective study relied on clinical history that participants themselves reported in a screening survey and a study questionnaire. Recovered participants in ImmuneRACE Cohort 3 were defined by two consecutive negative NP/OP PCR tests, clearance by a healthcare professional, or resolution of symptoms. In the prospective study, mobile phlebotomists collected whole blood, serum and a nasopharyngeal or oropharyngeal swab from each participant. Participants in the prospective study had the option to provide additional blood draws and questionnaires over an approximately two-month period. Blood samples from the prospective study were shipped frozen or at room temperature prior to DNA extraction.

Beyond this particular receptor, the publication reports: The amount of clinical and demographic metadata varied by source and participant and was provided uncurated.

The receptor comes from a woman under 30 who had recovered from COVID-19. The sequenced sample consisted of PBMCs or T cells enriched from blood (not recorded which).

The base sequence is TGTGCCAGCAGCTTTCGTCAGTACGCAATAGAGACCCAGTACTTC. Its protein product is CASSFRQYAIETQYF. This sequence uses TRBV13 and TRBJ2-5; the D gene cannot be resolved reliably. Including the terminal cysteine and phenylalanine, the CDR3 comprises 15 residues. Only CDR3 DNA is held: 45 bases, read in frame from base 1. Cut back by 3 bases and 4 bases, the V and J ends lie 15 bases apart. From a lookup of the germline V gene (reference sequence), CDR1 and CDR2 are PRHDT and FYEKMQ.